The 5 T cell receptor beta chains below all came from one sample that was sequenced in a study of T cell repertoires in cytomegalovirus infection. For these TCRs, the target antigens are not known. TCRdb reprocessed the reads via MiXCR and lists one record per CDR3 protein. Found here are about 740,000 distinct CDR3 sequences, around a third of them singletons; the top ten hold roughly 18%. The sample consisted of cultured PBMCs, taken from culture after CMV antigen stimulation. The receptors here all came from a human donor in good health (CMV status not recorded). Some clones in this sample may be carry-over from other donors' samples.

The chain joins TRBV20-1 to TRBJ2-4, with 9 bases fitting TRBD1. Trimming removed 5 bases from V and 9 bases from J; junction bases left unmatched: 17. The CDR3 is made up of 16 amino acids. Germline CDR1 is DFQATT and CDR2 is SNEGSKA (reference sequence). The CDR3, as DNA: TGCAGTGCTCCCCCTCCGGGACAGGGATTTCGCGGCATTCAGTACTTC. Residues: CSAPPPGQGFRGIQYF.

This clonotype was counted a single time. V usage is TRBV6-5 and J usage is TRBJ2-7; TRBD1 matches 12 bases. J gave up 5 bases and V 6 bases, and 8 bases lay outside the gene matches. This CDR3 has 15 amino acids. Germline V gene sequence: CDR1 MNHEY, CDR2 SVGAGI. The CDR3 loop is CASRSVGTGGDEQYF. Written as DNA, the CDR3 is TGTGCCAGCAGATCCGTCGGGACAGGGGGCGACGAGCAGTACTTC.

The chain joins TRBV6-2 or TRBV6-3 to TRBJ2-1; no firm D call. From germline, CDR1 is MNHEY and CDR2 SVGEGT. The CDR3 length is 14 residues. Trimming removed 2 bases at V and 6 bases at J, with 11 bases between. In nucleotides, the CDR3 is TGTGCCAGCAGTTACCGTTTGACAAGCAATGAGCAGTTCTTC. It specifies CASSYRLTSNEQFF.

V gene TRBV28 combines with J gene TRBJ1-5, with 7 bases that match TRBD1. J gave up 4 bases and V 2 bases, and 8 bases lay outside the gene matches. This CDR3 spans 16 amino acids. Germline V gene lookup returns CDR1 MDHEN and CDR2 SYDVKM. CDR3 sequence (DNA): TGTGCCAGCAGTTTAGCAGGGGGGGGGGGGAATCAGCCCCAGCATTTT. Protein: CASSLAGGGGNQPQHF.

The sample holds a few counts of this clonotype. The chain couples TRBV7-8 to TRBJ2-5; 9 bases match TRBD2. The CDR3 loop spans 16 amino acids. Germline CDR1 is SGHVS and CDR2 is FQNEAQ. V trimming: 8 bases; J trimming: 2 bases; junction bases outside the gene matches: 12. The CDR3 reads CASQGPASGGQETQYF. The CDR3 region has the DNA TGTGCCAGCCAGGGGCCCGCGAGCGGGGGGCAAGAGACCCAGTACTTC.